The 16 T cell receptor beta chains in this list originate from one sample, sequenced in a study of blood T cell repertoires in COVID-19 (dated by TCRdb to the early 2020s). The method was the immunoSEQ multiplex PCR assay. Entries here come from immuneACCESS through TCRdb and include only in-frame sequences with V and J called. Some clones fail to appear in such tables; in the studies checked, an unresolved V gene covers under half of the shortfall, and the cause of the remainder is unknown. The sample yields about 410,000 clones; nearly 90% were counted once. The ten largest account for 1.5% to 2% of the sample. The sequencing sample was made of PBMCs or T cells enriched from blood (not recorded which). The receptor source for this set is a woman aged 25 to 39 who had recovered from COVID-19.

The chain recombines TRBV7-3 with TRBJ2-5, with a possible D match to TRBD1 (5 bases). Germline V CDR1 and CDR2: SGHTA, FQGTGA. The CDR3 is made up of 14 amino acids. With 5 bases removed from V and 3 bases from J, the gap between germline ends came to 13 bases. The CDR3 spells CASSPTQAEETQYF. The CDR3 nucleotides are TGTGCCAGCAGCCCCACACAGGCTGAAGAGACCCAGTACTTC. Full variable domain (missing parts from reference TRBV7-3 and TRBJ2-5): GAGVSQTPSNKVTEKGKYVELRCDPISGHTALYWYRQSLGQGPEFLIYFQGTGAADDSGLPNDRFFAVRPEGSVSTLKIQRTERGDSAVYLCASSPTQAEETQYFGPGTRLLVL.

The V call is TRBV7-2, the J call TRBJ2-3, with a tentative D call TRBD1 (5 bases). The ends were cut back, 5 bases at V and 3 bases at J, with 15 bases in the middle. Germline values: CDR1 SGHTA, CDR2 FQGNSA. The CDR3 covers 15 residues. CDR3 residues: CASSLGPIPTDTQYF. For the CDR3, the DNA is TGTGCCAGCAGCCTGGGGCCAATTCCAACAGATACGCAGTATTTT. Combining the CDR3 with reference TRBV7-2 and TRBJ2-3 gives the whole variable domain GAGVSQSPSNKVTEKGKDVELRCDPISGHTALYWYRQSLGQGLEFLIYFQGNSAPDKSGLPSDRFSAERTGGSVSTLTIQRTQQEDSAVYLCASSLGPIPTDTQYFGPGTRLTVL.

The genes are TRBV4-1 and TRBJ2-7, with a weak D call TRBD2 (6 bases). The CDR3 extends over 18 amino acids. CDR1 MGHRA and CDR2 YSYEKL come from the germline V gene. The germline V and J ends were trimmed by 4 bases and 2 bases, with 24 bases remaining between them. The CDR3 DNA sequence: TGCGCCAGCAGCCTCGGGGAGGTTTCCACTAGGGGCCCCTACGAGCAGTACTTC. This codes for CASSLGEVSTRGPYEQYF.

This rearrangement joins TRBV5-1 to TRBJ2-3; no definite D call. The CDR3 runs to 14 residues. CDR1 SGHRS and CDR2 YFSETQ come from the germline V gene. Trimming stripped 3 bases from V and 6 bases from J, with 14 bases between. The CDR3 DNA reads TGCGCCAGCAGCTCGCGGCGGTCCCCCGATACGCAGTATTTT. It is translated as CASSSRRSPDTQYF. The entire variable domain, with the rest obtained from reference TRBV5-1 and TRBJ2-3, is as follows: KAGVTQTPRYLIKTRGQQVTLSCSPISGHRSVSWYQQTPGQGLQFLFEYFSETQRNKGNFPGRFSGRQFSNSRSEMNVSTLELGDSALYLCASSSRRSPDTQYFGPGTRLTVL.

This clone has only one observation. The genes are TRBV2 and TRBJ1-4; 7 nucleotides line up with TRBD1. Losses at the gene ends were 1 base for V and 10 bases for J; bases not matched to a gene: 9. CDR1 is SNHLY, CDR2 FYNNEI, per germline. The CDR3 is 15 amino acids. DNA for the CDR3: TGTGCCAGCAGTGAAGGACAGGGCGGGTATGGAAAACTGTTTTTT. It codes for CASSEGQGGYGKLFF.

The chain employs TRBV3-1 (or the pseudogene TRBV3-2) and TRBJ2-4; TRBD2 matches 12 bases. Germline V gives CDR1 LGHDT, CDR2 YNNKEL (reference sequence). CDR3 length: 16 residues. The junction had 7 bases not matched to a gene; V was cut back by 4 bases and J by 6 bases. CDR3 sequence reads: CASSRRLAGVGNIQYF. The CDR3 nucleotides read TGTGCCAGCAGCCGCAGACTAGCGGGAGTGGGAAACATTCAGTACTTC.

The chain uses TRBV28 and TRBJ2-5; D is unclear. Trimming shortened V by 6 bases and J by 2 bases, and 19 bases separated the two germline ends. The germline V gene encodes CDR1 MDHEN and CDR2 SYDVKM. The CDR3 is 16 amino acids. CDR3 loop: CASSHGRRHGQETQYF. Here the CDR3 DNA reads TGTGCCAGCAGCCACGGAAGACGACATGGTCAAGAGACCCAGTACTTC.

The chain employs TRBV28 and TRBJ1-4; 7 nucleotides line up with TRBD1. CDR3 size: 15 residues. Germline-derived CDR1 and CDR2 are MDHEN and SYDVKM. V trimming: 5 bases; J trimming: 5 bases; junction bases outside the gene matches: 8. The CDR3 here is CASSLSGTENEKLFF. CDR3 DNA: TGTGCCAGCAGTCTCTCCGGGACAGAAAATGAAAAACTGTTTTTT.

The rearrangement uses TRBV7-9 and TRBJ1-4, with TRBD1 matching over 7 bases. The CDR3 totals 18 residues. V dropped 5 bases and J dropped 2; count of bases not matched to a gene: 14. Germline CDR1 is SEHNR and CDR2 is FQNEAQ (reference sequence). CDR3 DNA: TGTGCCAGCAGCCCAACAGGGGTATTGGCTTTCACTAATGAAAAACTGTTTTTT. It translates to CASSPTGVLAFTNEKLFF.

The rearrangement joins TRBV5-1 to TRBJ1-4; no clear D. The ends were cut back, 5 bases at V and 0 bases at J, with 5 bases in the middle. Germline V lookup: CDR1 SGHRS, CDR2 YFSETQ. This CDR3 has 13 residues. The CDR3 nucleotides are TGCGCCAGCAGAGAGACAACTAATGAAAAACTGTTTTTT. Its translation is CASRETTNEKLFF.

This CDR3 reads CASTLHFAGQGIYEQYF. As DNA, the CDR3 is TGTGCCAGCACCCTACACTTTGCGGGACAGGGGATATACGAGCAGTACTTC. The V call is TRBV27, the J call TRBJ2-7, with TRBD1 matching 10 bases. CDR1 is MNHEY and CDR2 is SMNVEV in the germline V gene (reference sequence). With V trimmed by 7 bases and J by 4 bases, 16 bases remained unmatched. CDR3 size: 17 residues.

J is TRBJ1-2 and V is TRBV27; D gene unclear. Germline CDR1 reads MNHEY; CDR2 reads SMNVEV (reference sequence). Deletions cut 3 bases from V and 4 bases from J, with 9 bases between. The CDR3 runs to 13 residues. This chain's CDR3 is CASSLGRLYGYTF. The DNA of the CDR3 is TGTGCCAGCAGTTTGGGCCGCCTCTATGGCTACACCTTC.

This clone appeared once. The rearrangement joins TRBV7-8 to TRBJ1-2; TRBD1 matches at 9 bases. The J segment lost 5 bases and the V segment lost 5 bases, leaving 6 bases of the junction unmatched. The CDR3 consists of 14 residues. CDR1 is SGHVS, CDR2 FQNEAQ, per germline. Here the CDR3 DNA reads TGTGCCAGCAGCCTGGGACAGGGTGATTATGGCTACACCTTC. Encoded protein: CASSLGQGDYGYTF. Based on the CDR3 plus reference TRBV7-8 and TRBJ1-2, the full variable domain is GAGVSQSPRYKVAKRGQDVALRCDPISGHVSLFWYQQALGQGPEFLTYFQNEAQLDKSGLPSDRFFAERPEGSVSTLKIQRTQQEDSAVYLCASSLGQGDYGYTFGSGTRLTVV.

The CDR3 reads CASSQSSRGTYNEQFF. The CDR3 coding sequence is TGCGCCAGCAGCCAATCGTCGCGCGGGACCTACAATGAGCAGTTCTTC. This chain connects TRBV4-3 to TRBJ2-1, with D tentatively TRBD2 (6 bases). CDR1 is LGHNA and CDR2 is YSLEER in the germline V gene. The V end lost 2 bases, the J end lost 2 bases, and 13 bases lay between the germline ends. CDR3 length: 16 residues.

The chain couples TRBV6-5 to TRBJ1-1; 7 bases are shared with TRBD1. Germline V gene sequence: CDR1 MNHEY, CDR2 SVGAGI. The CDR3 has 16 residues. V trimming: 3 bases; J trimming: 4 bases; junction bases outside the gene matches: 11. The CDR3 loop reads CASSYGADRATTEAFF. In DNA form, the CDR3 reads TGTGCCAGCAGTTATGGGGCTGACAGGGCAACCACTGAAGCTTTCTTT.

This clone was observed a handful of times. The J gene is TRBJ2-7, the V gene TRBV7-3, with TRBD2 as a possible D gene (6 bases). Germline CDR1 is SGHTA and CDR2 is FQGTGA. V dropped 4 bases and J dropped 1 base, with 8 bases sitting between them. There are 13 residues in the CDR3. The CDR3 DNA reads TGTGCCAGCAGCTCGGAGGGGTCCTACGAGCAGTACTTC. Amino acids: CASSSEGSYEQYF.